This passage covers 15 T cell receptor beta chains from one sample sequenced in a study of molecular identifiers for immune sequencing clone quantification. In TCRdb, the PCR reads were re-called with MiXCR into one record per CDR3 protein. The data hold more than 50,000 distinct CDR3 sequences, with under 20% observed a single time. Sequencing was carried out using naive CD8+ T cells from blood, with Jurkat cell RNA spiked in. Subset given: FACS-sorted CD8+CD4-CCR7+CD45RA+ naive T cells. Receptors were obtained from a human donor in good health. Some libraries in this study had Jurkat cell RNA spiked in.

This clonotype was counted many times. The CDR3, as DNA: TGTGCCAGCAGTTTTTCGGGGACTAGCACAGATACGCAGTATTTT. Protein sequence: CASSFSGTSTDTQYF. This rearrangement joins TRBV27 to TRBJ2-3; a weak D match, TRBD2 (6 bases). Germline V gene lookup returns CDR1 MNHEY and CDR2 SMNVEV (reference sequence). The CDR3 loop spans 15 amino acids. Deletions cut 3 bases from V and 0 bases from J, with 10 bases between.

This clonotype has a count of ten or more. This sequence joins TRBV29-1 and TRBJ2-7; D tentatively reads TRBD1 or TRBD2 (5 bases each). There are 13 residues in the CDR3. Trimming shortened V by 5 bases and J by 3 bases, and 14 bases separated the two germline ends. Germline CDR1 and CDR2: SQVTM and ANQGSEA. As DNA, the CDR3 is TGCAGCGTTTTAGGAGAGAGGGGCTACGAGCAGTACTTC. It yields the protein CSVLGERGYEQYF.

Notes on this clonotype: A much more abundant neighbour one base away suggests this may be a read error. The rearrangement joins TRBV27 to TRBJ1-5; the D is unclear. Germline V lookup: CDR1 MNHEY, CDR2 SMNVEV (reference sequence). Trimming left V 8 bases short and J 9 bases short, with 17 bases between. There are 13 residues in the CDR3. In DNA form, the CDR3 reads TGTGCCAGCGGAATCAGGTACGATCGGCCCCAGCATTTT. Amino acids: CASGIRYDRPQHF.

The rearrangement uses TRBV3-1 and TRBJ2-2, with D perhaps TRBD1 or TRBD2 (5 bases each). The V end lost 1 base, the J end lost 3 bases, and 18 bases lay between the germline ends. The CDR3 has 18 amino acids. Looked up from germline, CDR1 is LGHDT and CDR2 is YNNKEL (reference sequence). The CDR3 DNA reads TGTGCCAGCAGCCAAGCCTTCGGACGGGAAGGGGACACCGGGGAGCTGTTTTTT. Translated: CASSQAFGREGDTGELFF.

This clonotype showed up many times. The chain employs TRBV10-3 and TRBJ1-3; tentative D call: TRBD1 (5 bases). The CDR3 runs 14 residues. The germline gives CDR1 ENHRY, CDR2 SYGVKD. V was trimmed by 8 bases and J by 0 bases, leaving 11 bases between them. CDR3 in DNA: TGTGCCATCCTCGACAGTTACTCTGGAAACACCATATATTTT. Amino acids: CAILDSYSGNTIYF.

The chain has TRBV7-8 and TRBJ2-7, with TRBD2 identical over 9 bases. In germline, CDR1 is SGHVS, CDR2 FQNEAQ. There are 16 residues in the CDR3. The junction had 7 bases not matched to a gene; V was cut back by 2 bases and J by 2 bases. As DNA, the CDR3 is TGTGCCAGCAGCTTATTCTTGACTAGCGGAGCCTACGAGCAGTACTTC. Translated, it gives CASSLFLTSGAYEQYF. Drawing the rest from reference TRBV7-8 and TRBJ2-7, the complete variable domain is GAGVSQSPRYKVAKRGQDVALRCDPISGHVSLFWYQQALGQGPEFLTYFQNEAQLDKSGLPSDRFFAERPEGSVSTLKIQRTQQEDSAVYLCASSLFLTSGAYEQYFGPGTRLTVT.

In its sample, this clonotype was seen a few times. The chain carries TRBV13 and TRBJ2-3, with D perhaps matching TRBD2 (6 bases). The CDR3 consists of 15 residues. Germline loops: CDR1 PRHDT, CDR2 FYEKMQ (reference sequence). V was clipped by 5 bases and J by 0 bases, with 12 bases between them. Written as DNA, the CDR3 is TGTGCCAGCAGCGCAAGCGGGTGGAGCACAGATACGCAGTATTTT. Its translation is CASSASGWSTDTQYF.

This clonotype was seen at least ten times. The J gene is TRBJ2-2, the V gene TRBV6-2 or TRBV6-3; tentative D call: TRBD2 (5 bases). This CDR3 is built from 16 residues. Trimming left V 4 bases short and J 5 bases short, with 17 bases between. The V gene's germline CDR1 is MNHEY and CDR2 SVGEGT. CDR3 region: CASSFLSAWGTGELFF. In DNA, the CDR3 is TGTGCCAGCAGTTTCCTTAGCGCCTGGGGAACCGGGGAGCTGTTTTTT.

This clonotype has at least ten counts. The chain recombines TRBV7-9 with TRBJ2-7; D uncertain. Germline assignment: CDR1 SEHNR and CDR2 FQNEAQ (reference sequence). V lost 2 bases to trimming and J lost 6 bases, with 11 bases between them. The CDR3 has 13 residues. CDR3 region: CASSLPAETEQYF. In DNA, the CDR3 is TGTGCCAGCAGCTTACCTGCAGAAACCGAGCAGTACTTC.

This clonotype came up many times. This chain links TRBV12-3 or TRBV12-4 with TRBJ2-5; 8 bases are a match to TRBD2. V dropped 6 bases and J dropped 1; count of bases not matched to a gene: 7. This CDR3 region has 15 residues. CDR3 in amino acids: CASSPGSGGQETQYF. CDR3 nucleotides: TGTGCCAGCAGCCCGGGCAGCGGGGGCCAAGAGACCCAGTACTTC.

This clonotype was seen just once. A much larger clone lies one base from this, so it may be a read error. The chain carries TRBV7-9 and TRBJ1-6; D is ambiguous. The CDR3 sequence is 13 residues long. Per the germline V gene, CDR1 is SEHNR and CDR2 is FQNEAQ (reference sequence). The V end lost 5 bases, the J end lost 11 bases, and 13 bases lay between the germline ends. This CDR3 is CASSTSGLAPLHF. In DNA form, the CDR3 reads TGTGCCAGCAGCACCTCAGGTTTGGCACCCCTCCACTTT.

This clonotype has more than one count but fewer than ten. This chain connects TRBV7-9 to TRBJ2-7; possibly TRBD1 or TRBD2 for D (7 bases each). The V gene lost 5 bases and the J gene lost 5 bases, with 22 bases spanning the gap. This CDR3 is 16 amino acids long. Germline V gene lookup returns CDR1 SEHNR and CDR2 FQNEAQ (reference sequence). The DNA for the CDR3 is TGTGCCAGCAGCCACGAGGGGGCGGGAGCATGGGACGAGCAGTACTTC. Translation: CASSHEGAGAWDEQYF.

This clonotype was counted at least ten times. This sequence joins TRBV4-3 and TRBJ1-4; no definite D call. CDR1 is LGHNA and CDR2 is YSLEER in the germline V gene. Between the trimmed V and J ends, which lost 1 base and 0 bases, there was a span of 12 bases. The CDR3 runs to 17 residues. The CDR3 is CASSQGLATATNEKLFF. CDR3 sequence (DNA): TGCGCCAGCAGCCAAGGGCTGGCGACTGCAACTAATGAAAAACTGTTTTTT.

In its sample, this clonotype was seen a few times. The chain is built from TRBV4-1 and TRBJ1-3; D is possibly TRBD1 (5 bases). The CDR3 totals 15 residues. The germline V gene encodes CDR1 MGHRA and CDR2 YSYEKL. Trimming pared 1 base from V and 6 bases from J, leaving 13 bases between. CDR3 loop: CASSQGPPGTNTIYF. The DNA of the CDR3 is TGCGCCAGCAGCCAAGGGCCCCCCGGGACAAACACCATATATTTT.

This clonotype was seen ten or more times. This chain uses TRBV9 with TRBJ1-1, with D unclear. Germline CDR1 and CDR2: SGDLS and YYNGEE. This CDR3 region has 12 residues. Trimming took 0 bases from V and 4 from J, leaving 4 bases between them. The CDR3 region is CASSVAVTEAFF. CDR3 coding DNA: TGTGCCAGCAGCGTAGCGGTCACTGAAGCTTTCTTT.